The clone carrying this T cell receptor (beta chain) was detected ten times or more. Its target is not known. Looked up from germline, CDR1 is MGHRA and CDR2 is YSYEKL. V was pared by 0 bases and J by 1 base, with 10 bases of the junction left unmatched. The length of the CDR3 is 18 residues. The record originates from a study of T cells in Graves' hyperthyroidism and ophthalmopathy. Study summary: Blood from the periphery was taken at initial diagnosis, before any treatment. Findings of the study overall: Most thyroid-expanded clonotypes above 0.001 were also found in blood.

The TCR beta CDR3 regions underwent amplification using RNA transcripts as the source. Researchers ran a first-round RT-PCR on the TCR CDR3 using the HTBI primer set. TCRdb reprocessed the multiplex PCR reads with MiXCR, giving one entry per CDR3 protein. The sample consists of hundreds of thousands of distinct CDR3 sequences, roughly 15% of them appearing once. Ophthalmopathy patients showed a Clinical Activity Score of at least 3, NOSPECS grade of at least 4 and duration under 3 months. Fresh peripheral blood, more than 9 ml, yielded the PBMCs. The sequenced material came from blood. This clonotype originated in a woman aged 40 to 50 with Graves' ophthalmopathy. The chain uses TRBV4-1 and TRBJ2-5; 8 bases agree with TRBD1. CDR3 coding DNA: TGCGCCAGCAGCCAAGATCCGACCCGGACAGGGATCCAAGAGACCCAGTACTTC. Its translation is CASSQDPTRTGIQETQYF.